The 16 T cell receptor beta chains below all came from one sample that was sequenced in a study of cytomegalovirus exposure and HLA in healthy donors listed by TCRdb under 2017. The library was prepared using the immunoSEQ multiplex PCR assay. Not all clones reach the TCRdb copy of this immuneACCESS table, which keeps in-frame sequences only. Checked studies attribute under half of the gap to unresolved V genes and leave the rest unexplained. The sample table records some 340,000 clones; around 87% of these occur just once. The ten most abundant clones make up approximately 1% of the sample. The source material was PBMCs. The receptors were gathered from a woman younger than 45 in good health and CMV-seropositive.

This clone came up a few times. The chain couples TRBV4-2 to TRBJ1-1; 9 bases agree with TRBD1. CDR1 and CDR2 (germline): LGHNA, YNFKEQ. This CDR3 is 15 amino acids long. After removal of 1 base from V and 7 bases from J, the junction contained 7 bases not matched to a gene. The CDR3 sequence: CASSQGTGATLEAFF. The CDR3 nucleotides are TGTGCCAGCAGCCAAGGGACAGGGGCCACCCTTGAAGCTTTCTTT.

The chain joins TRBV6-1 to TRBJ1-1; D uncertain. Germline V lookup: CDR1 MNHNS, CDR2 SASEGT. The CDR3 consists of 14 residues. Trimming removed 6 bases from V and 1 base from J, with 12 bases in between. The CDR3: CASRRYGQNTEAFF. The CDR3, as DNA: TGTGCCAGCAGGCGGTATGGGCAGAACACTGAAGCTTTCTTT.

The chain has TRBV6-4 and TRBJ2-1, with a weak D call TRBD1 (6 bases). Germline CDR1 is MRHNA and CDR2 is SNTAGT. The ends were cut back, 4 bases at V and 5 bases at J, with 15 bases in the middle. CDR3 length: 15 amino acids. In DNA, the CDR3 is TGTGCCAGCAGTGTTAGTATGGGGGCCCACAATGAGCAGTTCTTC. This translates into CASSVSMGAHNEQFF.

This clone was recorded once. The rearrangement uses TRBV28 and TRBJ2-1; the match to TRBD1 covers 8 bases. Per the germline V gene, CDR1 is MDHEN and CDR2 is SYDVKM. CDR3 length: 15 residues. V gave up 3 bases and J gave up 6 bases; unmatched junction bases: 7. The DNA for the CDR3 is TGTGCCAGCAGTTTGGGGGACAGGTGGGGCAATGAGCAGTTCTTC. It translates to CASSLGDRWGNEQFF.

This chain joins TRBV4-2 and TRBJ1-2; D unclear. V lost 0 bases to trimming and J lost 8 bases, with 13 bases between them. The CDR3 has 14 residues. Germline loops: CDR1 LGHNA, CDR2 YNFKEQ. CDR3: CASSQEISSWGYTF. Here the CDR3 DNA reads TGTGCCAGCAGCCAAGAAATCAGCTCTTGGGGCTACACCTTC.

This clone appeared a single time. The rearrangement links TRBV10-3 to TRBJ2-2; no firm D call. The CDR3 contains 12 residues. V shed 6 bases and J shed 7 bases, with 9 bases lying between them. Germline-derived CDR1 and CDR2 are ENHRY and SYGVKD. CDR3: CAISSTVGELFF. CDR3 in DNA: TGTGCCATCAGCTCTACGGTCGGGGAGCTGTTTTTT.

The chain recombines TRBV30 with TRBJ1-3, with a tentative D call TRBD1 (5 bases). Germline CDR1 reads GTSNPN; CDR2 reads SVGIG (reference sequence). Trimming cost V 4 bases and J 1 base, with 14 bases left between them. The CDR3 loop spans 15 amino acids. CDR3 loop: CAWNFRTGSGNTIYF. CDR3 in DNA: TGTGCCTGGAATTTCCGAACAGGATCTGGAAACACCATATATTTT.

This chain connects TRBV28 to TRBJ1-6, with a weak D call TRBD1 (6 bases). V was pared by 4 bases and J by 10 bases, with 14 bases between. CDR3 length: 14 residues. The V gene's germline CDR1 is MDHEN and CDR2 SYDVKM. CDR3 bases: TGTGCCAGCAGTTATACAGGGTTTGGGTCACCCCTCCACTTT. The encoded protein is CASSYTGFGSPLHF.

This sequence joins TRBV6-6 and TRBJ2-3; 11 bases are a match to TRBD2. The CDR3 contains 15 residues. V trimming: 5 bases; J trimming: 4 bases; junction bases outside the gene matches: 5. CDR1 MNHNY and CDR2 SVGAGI come from the germline V gene (reference sequence). CDR3 in amino acids: CASSPGLADSDTQYF. The CDR3 DNA is TGTGCCAGCAGTCCGGGACTAGCGGATTCAGATACGCAGTATTTT.

The V call is TRBV5-4, the J call TRBJ2-6; TRBD1 is a possible D gene (5 bases). Trimming stripped 4 bases from V and 2 bases from J, with 10 bases between. Germline CDR1 is SGHNT and CDR2 is YYREEE (reference sequence). This CDR3 has 15 amino acids. This CDR3 is CASSQQAPGANVLTF. CDR3 nucleotide sequence: TGTGCCAGCAGCCAACAGGCCCCTGGGGCCAACGTCCTGACTTTC.

CDR3 sequence (DNA): TGTGCCAGCAGCCCACCAGGACGCTACGAGCAGTACTTC. Protein: CASSPPGRYEQYF. The chain links TRBV7-3 to TRBJ2-7; no reliable D call. The CDR3 runs to 13 residues. CDR1 and CDR2 from the germline V gene are SGHTA and FQGTGA. The V gene lost 5 bases and the J gene lost 3 bases, with 11 bases spanning the gap.

This chain connects TRBV2 to TRBJ1-2; perhaps TRBD1 as D (6 bases). Germline V CDR1 and CDR2: SNHLY, FYNNEI. CDR3 length equals 14 residues. V lost 2 bases to trimming and J lost 2 bases, with 9 bases between them. CDR3 in amino acids: CASSEQGSNYGYTF. CDR3 nucleotides: TGTGCCAGCAGTGAACAGGGGTCAAACTATGGCTACACCTTC. Complete variable domain (other parts from reference TRBV2 and TRBJ1-2): EPEVTQTPSHQVTQMGQEVILRCVPISNHLYFYWYRQILGQKVEFLVSFYNNEISEKSEIFDDQFSVERPDGSNFTLKIRSTKLEDSAMYFCASSEQGSNYGYTFGSGTRLTVV.

The V call is TRBV27, the J call TRBJ1-4; no reliable D call. Trimming removed 2 bases at V and 3 bases at J, with 10 bases between. CDR1 MNHEY and CDR2 SMNVEV come from the germline V gene (reference sequence). The CDR3 runs 15 residues. The CDR3 spells CASSLGPAANEKLFF. As DNA, the CDR3 is TGTGCCAGCAGTTTAGGACCGGCGGCTAATGAAAAACTGTTTTTT.

J is TRBJ2-3 and V is TRBV4-1; no reliable D call. The V gene lost 0 bases and the J gene lost 0 bases, with 10 bases spanning the gap. Germline V CDR1 and CDR2: MGHRA, YSYEKL. There are 16 residues in the CDR3. CDR3 DNA sequence: TGCGCCAGCAGCCAAGAAGCGACCTCTAGCACAGATACGCAGTATTTT. Protein product: CASSQEATSSTDTQYF.

This clone was seen a handful of times. The chain recombines TRBV5-1 with TRBJ1-2; D is uncertain. This CDR3 contains 13 residues. Germline CDR1 and CDR2: SGHRS and YFSETQ. The V and J ends lost 2 bases and 3 bases respectively, with 8 bases between them. CDR3 DNA sequence: TGCGCCAGCAGCTTCTCCCCCGACTATGGCTACACCTTC. Translation: CASSFSPDYGYTF.

The V and J genes are TRBV30 and TRBJ2-5, with D perhaps matching TRBD1 or TRBD2 (5 bases each). Germline loops: CDR1 GTSNPN, CDR2 SVGIG (reference sequence). Trimming left V 5 bases short and J 5 bases short, with 6 bases between. The CDR3 consists of 10 residues. The CDR3 sequence is CAWGDETQYF. CDR3 bases: TGTGCCTGGGGGGACGAGACCCAGTACTTC. Full variable domain (remainder filled in from reference TRBV30 and TRBJ2-5): SQTIHQWPATLVQPVGSPLSLECTVEGTSNPNLYWYRQAAGRGLQLLFYSVGIGQISSEVPQNLSASRPQDRQFILSSKKLLLSDSGFYLCAWGDETQYFGPGTRLLVL.